This T cell receptor (beta chain) was profiled in a study of human T cells and chemical hapten exposure. Study-wide points: Counts of expanded TCRs (at PT1) showed a positive correlation with patch test score.

Looked up from germline, CDR1 is MNHNS and CDR2 is SASEGT. J was trimmed by 8 bases and V by 8 bases; bases with no gene match: 9. This CDR3 has 14 amino acids. Each CDR3 protein gets one entry after TCRdb re-called the RACE reads with MiXCR. The sample has some 150,000 distinct CDR3 sequences, approximately 10% seen once. The time point is: patch test 2, 6 weeks after DPC sensitization. Treatment indicated: therapeutic diphenylcyclopropenone sensitization with weekly scalp DPC. Blood, whole and unfractionated, served as the source for total RNA extraction. Worth noting for this clonotype: Antigen specificity is unknown.

The sequenced sample was whole blood, obtained in connection with sensitization to the hapten diphenylcyclopropenone (DPC). The J gene is TRBJ1-6, the V gene TRBV6-1; 7 nucleotides line up with TRBD1. The receptor was isolated from a woman in her fifties or sixties with alopecia areata. Some clones in this sample may be carry-over from other donors' samples. CDR3 loop: CASVGNRGDSPLHF. Here the CDR3 DNA reads TGTGCCAGCGTCGGGAACAGGGGTGATTCACCCCTCCACTTT.